The rows below give T cell receptor beta chains drawn from one sample of a study of post-analysis software for immune sequencing data. TCRdb re-called the PCR reads through MiXCR, storing one row per CDR3 protein. The repertoire includes 350,000 to 500,000 distinct CDR3 sequences, less than 40% of them detected once, and around 8% sits in the top ten. Sample: blood. All receptors derive from a girl aged 2 to 10 with multiple sclerosis. CDR3s leave out the opening cysteine and the closing phenylalanine or tryptophan.

V: TRBV20-1
J: TRBJ2-7
CDR3: SAASANEQY

V: TRBV29-1
J: TRBJ2-5
CDR3: SVEEGRGRETQY

V: TRBV7-9
J: TRBJ2-1
CDR3: ASSPIQGVDEQF

V: TRBV6-2/TRBV6-3
J: TRBJ2-1
CDR3: ASEGIPGLAGGEF

V: TRBV12-3/TRBV12-4
J: TRBJ2-7
CDR3: ASSLGGIYEQY

V: TRBV5-1
J: TRBJ1-2
CDR3: ASRLEGAPNNYGYT

V: TRBV4-2
J: TRBJ1-1
CDR3: ASSQPGQGVTNTEAF

V: TRBV5-1
J: TRBJ1-2
CDR3: ASSSDRSAGYT

V: TRBV7-9
J: TRBJ2-7
CDR3: TSSFNGMGEQY

V: TRBV20-1
J: TRBJ2-7
CDR3: SAPAPGTAHQVGSYEQY

V: TRBV28
J: TRBJ2-6
CDR3: ASVMASGKYGANVLT

V: TRBV5-1
J: TRBJ1-1
CDR3: ASSLHLGGGQGEAF

V: TRBV4-3
J: TRBJ2-7
CDR3: ASSQDMLSREQY

V: TRBV5-6
J: TRBJ2-2
CDR3: ASSFQTGTGELF

V: TRBV28
J: -
CDR3: ASSLLSTPPHEQY

V: TRBV5-5
J: TRBJ2-5
CDR3: ATSQGPGGETQY

V: TRBV4-2
J: TRBJ1-6
CDR3: ASSQDPGQANFTPLH

V: TRBV29-1
J: TRBJ2-5
CDR3: SVEGASGQETQY

V: TRBV15
J: TRBJ1-5
CDR3: ATSRDWQGASQPQH

V: TRBV9
J: TRBJ2-7
CDR3: ASSALGTGGFYEQY

V: TRBV14
J: TRBJ2-7
CDR3: ASSSRTGDEQY

V: TRBV4-2
J: TRBJ2-4
CDR3: ASSHESIGMIAKNIQY

V: TRBV28
J: TRBJ2-1
CDR3: ASTGGGGPFNEQF

V: TRBV20-1
J: TRBJ2-5
CDR3: SARDRGWFTQGQETQY

V: TRBV3-1
J: TRBJ2-5
CDR3: ASSQDGGDRGPQEAQY

V: TRBV5-1
J: TRBJ1-1
CDR3: ASSFRGQGTTF

V: TRBV20-1
J: TRBJ2-7
CDR3: SARDEPRGRTYEQY

V: TRBV7-9
J: TRBJ2-5
CDR3: ASSSGLAGPPQETQY

V: TRBV6-1
J: TRBJ2-1
CDR3: ASSARTSEYNEQF

V: TRBV6-5
J: TRBJ2-5
CDR3: ASSSGLRTSGETQY

V: TRBV6-6
J: TRBJ2-7
CDR3: ASSYTGGSYEQY

V: TRBV7-9
J: TRBJ2-7
CDR3: ASSLAGGVAAYEQY

V: TRBV6-1
J: TRBJ1-2
CDR3: ASRSTEDYGYT

V: TRBV9
J: TRBJ1-5
CDR3: ASSAPPARGGQGKNQPQH

V: TRBV5-1
J: TRBJ2-1
CDR3: ASRLVGGPVEF

V: TRBV7-9
J: TRBJ2-7
CDR3: ASSDTGIYYEQY

V: TRBV29-1
J: TRBJ2-5
CDR3: SVSGPFTAREQY

V: TRBV20-1
J: TRBJ2-3
CDR3: SAGVVAADTQY

V: TRBV20-1
J: TRBJ1-4
CDR3: SARDGEQGTYEKLF

V: TRBV6-6
J: TRBJ2-7
CDR3: ASSPTRNAYEQY

V: TRBV7-2
J: -
CDR3: ASSFNSAGGTSGYEQY

V: TRBV7-3
J: TRBJ1-2
CDR3: ASSLQPPAAIYGYT

V: TRBV6-5
J: TRBJ2-1
CDR3: ANSYDLARGNEQF

V: TRBV6-2/TRBV6-3
J: TRBJ2-6
CDR3: ASTATGANVLT

V: TRBV12-3/TRBV12-4
J: TRBJ1-5
CDR3: ASSLTQGFNQPQH